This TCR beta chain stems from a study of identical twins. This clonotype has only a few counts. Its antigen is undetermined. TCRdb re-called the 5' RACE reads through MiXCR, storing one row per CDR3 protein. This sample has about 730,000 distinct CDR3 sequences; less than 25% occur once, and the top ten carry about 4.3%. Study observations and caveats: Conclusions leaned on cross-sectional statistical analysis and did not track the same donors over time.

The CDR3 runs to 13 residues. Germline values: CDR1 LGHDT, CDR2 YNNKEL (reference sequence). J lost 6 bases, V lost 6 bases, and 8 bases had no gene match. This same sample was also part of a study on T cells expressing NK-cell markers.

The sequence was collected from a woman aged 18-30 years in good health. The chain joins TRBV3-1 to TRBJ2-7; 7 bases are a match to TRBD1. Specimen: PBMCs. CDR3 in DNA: TGTGCCAGCAGTCGACAGGGTGGAGGCGAGCAGTACTTC. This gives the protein CASSRQGGGEQYF.